The present T cell receptor (beta chain) was sequenced within a study of blood T cell repertoires in COVID-19. At the level of the study: COVID-19 samples from acute and convalescent phases originated in the United States, Italy and Spain. The cDNA or gDNA used as material had been derived from T cells, B-cell-depleted T cells, or PBMCs.

Germline assignment: CDR1 ENHRY and CDR2 SYGVKD. The CDR3 runs to 13 residues. J gave up 5 bases and V 6 bases, and 4 bases lay outside the gene matches. Some clones are missing from TCRdb's copy, which holds only in-frame ones; the method was immunoSEQ multiplex PCR. The table has about 190,000 clones, about 87% seen once. Sequencing was carried out using peripheral blood. This TCR derives from a woman in her 70s with COVID-19, enrolled during active disease. V is TRBV10-3 and J is TRBJ2-1; 7 nucleotides match TRBD1. In DNA form, the CDR3 reads TGTGCCATCAGCGCAGGGACAGACAATGAGCAGTTCTTC. It codes for CAISAGTDNEQFF.